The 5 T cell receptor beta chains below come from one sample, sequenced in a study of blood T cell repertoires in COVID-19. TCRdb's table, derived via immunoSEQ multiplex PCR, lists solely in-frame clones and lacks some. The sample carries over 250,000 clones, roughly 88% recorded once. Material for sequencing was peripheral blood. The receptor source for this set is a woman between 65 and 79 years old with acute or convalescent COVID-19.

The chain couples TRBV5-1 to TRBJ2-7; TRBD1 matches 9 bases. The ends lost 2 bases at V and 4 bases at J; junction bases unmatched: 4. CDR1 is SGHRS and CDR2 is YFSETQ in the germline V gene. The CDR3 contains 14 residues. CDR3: CASSFGTGTYEQYF. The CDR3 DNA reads TGCGCCAGCAGCTTTGGGACAGGGACTTACGAGCAGTACTTC.

The CDR3 nucleotides are TGTGCCAGCAGCCCCTCCGAGGGAGCGAATGGGGCCAACGTCCTGACTTTC. This gives the protein CASSPSEGANGANVLTF. This chain uses TRBV25-1 with TRBJ2-6; D might be TRBD2 (5 bases). The CDR3 runs to 17 residues. The V end was cut by 6 bases, the J end by 3 bases, with 18 bases between. In germline, CDR1 is MGHDK, CDR2 SYGVNS.

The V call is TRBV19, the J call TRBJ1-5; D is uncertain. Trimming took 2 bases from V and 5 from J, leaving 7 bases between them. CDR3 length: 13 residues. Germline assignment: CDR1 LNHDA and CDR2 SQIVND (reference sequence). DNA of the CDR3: TGTGCCAGTAGTATACAGGTTCATCAGCCCCAGCATTTT. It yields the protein CASSIQVHQPQHF.

CDR3 bases: TGTGCCAGCAGCCCCGGGACAGGGCGTATAGGTGGCTACACCTTC. Translation: CASSPGTGRIGGYTF. This rearrangement joins TRBV5-6 to TRBJ1-2; the match to TRBD1 covers 9 bases. Germline-derived CDR1 and CDR2 are SGHDT and YYEEEE. This CDR3 has 15 residues. Trimming at V came to 4 bases and at J to 7 bases, leaving 11 bases not matched to a gene.

The CDR3 nucleotides read TGTGCCAGCAGCTTCAGGGGGCTTGGAAATGAGCAGTTCTTC. Translating gives CASSFRGLGNEQFF. The V and J genes are TRBV11-1 and TRBJ2-1; TRBD1 matches at 8 bases. The CDR3 covers 14 residues. Trimming took 3 bases from V and 7 from J; bases not matched to a gene: 5. The germline gives CDR1 SGHAT, CDR2 FQDESV (reference sequence).